This T cell receptor (beta chain) was profiled in a study of vaccination effects on CD4 cells after COVID-19. Study context: Vaccine administered to participants consisted of two doses of either BNT162b2 or mRNA-1273.

Clones were read by immunoSEQ multiplex PCR, and TCRdb kept only the in-frame ones, dropping some. Here the sample spans around 30,000 clones, 65% being singletons. Investigators separated out CD4+ T cells once approximately 11 days of culture had passed. Vaccinated participants had no history of SARS-CoV-2 infection and tested negative for nucleocapsid antibodies. V shed 5 bases and J shed 4 bases, with 18 bases lying between them. From germline, CDR1 is MNHEY and CDR2 SMNVEV (reference sequence). This CDR3 spans 16 amino acids. This clone has more than one count but fewer than ten. The antigen is unknown.

The sample was CD4+ T cells from PBMCs cultured without peptide, taken before COVID-19 vaccination. V usage is TRBV27 and J usage is TRBJ2-1; the D gene could be TRBD1 or TRBD2 (5 bases each). The receptor was derived from a human donor who received a COVID-19 vaccine. For the CDR3, the DNA is TGTGCCAGCAGTCCCCAGGGACGGCGATTATACAATGAGCAGTTCTTC. Its translation: CASSPQGRRLYNEQFF.